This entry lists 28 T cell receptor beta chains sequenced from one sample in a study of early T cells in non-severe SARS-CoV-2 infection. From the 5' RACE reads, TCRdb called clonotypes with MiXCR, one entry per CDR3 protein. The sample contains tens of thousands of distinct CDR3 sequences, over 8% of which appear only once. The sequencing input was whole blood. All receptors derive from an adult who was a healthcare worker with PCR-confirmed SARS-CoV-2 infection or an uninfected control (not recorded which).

CDR3 bases: TGCGCCAGCCTAGCGGGGGCTAGCACAGATACGCAGTATTTT. Protein: CASLAGASTDTQYF. V and J are TRBV5-1 and TRBJ2-3; 10 bases are shared with TRBD2. Germline-derived CDR1 and CDR2 are SGHRS and YFSETQ. After removal of 7 bases from V and 0 bases from J, the junction contained 2 bases not matched to a gene. CDR3 length: 14 residues. Full variable domain (outside the CDR3, taken from reference TRBV5-1 and TRBJ2-3): KAGVTQTPRYLIKTRGQQVTLSCSPISGHRSVSWYQQTPGQGLQFLFEYFSETQRNKGNFPGRFSGRQFSNSRSEMNVSTLELGDSALYLCASLAGASTDTQYFGPGTRLTVL.

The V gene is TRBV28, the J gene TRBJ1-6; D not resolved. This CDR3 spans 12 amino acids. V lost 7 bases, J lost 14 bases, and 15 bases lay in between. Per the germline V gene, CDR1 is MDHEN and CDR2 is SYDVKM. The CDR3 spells CASTAPDISLHF. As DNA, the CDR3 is TGTGCCAGCACTGCACCGGATATATCCCTCCACTTT.

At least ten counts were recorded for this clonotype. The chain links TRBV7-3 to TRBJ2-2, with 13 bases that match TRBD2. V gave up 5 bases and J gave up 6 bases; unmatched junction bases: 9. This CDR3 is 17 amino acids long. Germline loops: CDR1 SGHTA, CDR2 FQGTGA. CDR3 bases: TGTGCCAGCAGCCCTCGGACTAGCGGGAGTGCGTCCGGGGAGCTGTTTTTT. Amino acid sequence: CASSPRTSGSASGELFF.

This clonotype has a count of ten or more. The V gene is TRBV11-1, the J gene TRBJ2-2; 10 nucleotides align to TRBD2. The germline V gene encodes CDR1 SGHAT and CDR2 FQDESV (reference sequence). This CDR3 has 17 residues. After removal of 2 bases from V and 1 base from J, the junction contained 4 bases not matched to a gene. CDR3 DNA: TGTGCCAGCAGCTTACGAGCGGGGGGGCAGAACACCGGGGAGCTGTTTTTT. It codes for CASSLRAGGQNTGELFF.

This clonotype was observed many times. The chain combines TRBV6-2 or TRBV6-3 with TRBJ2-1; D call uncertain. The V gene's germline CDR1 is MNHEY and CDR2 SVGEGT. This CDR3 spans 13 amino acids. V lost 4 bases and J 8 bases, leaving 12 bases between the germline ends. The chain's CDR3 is CASSLRTWDEQFF. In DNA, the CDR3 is TGTGCCAGCAGTTTAAGGACCTGGGATGAGCAGTTCTTC.

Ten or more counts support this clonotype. This CDR3 reads CASEDIPDTEAFF. CDR3 nucleotides: TGCGCCAGCGAGGACATCCCGGACACTGAAGCTTTCTTT. V and J are TRBV5-1 and TRBJ1-1; D perhaps matches TRBD1 (5 bases). The CDR3 sequence is 13 residues long. With 7 bases removed from V and 3 bases from J, the gap between germline ends came to 13 bases. The germline gives CDR1 SGHRS, CDR2 YFSETQ.

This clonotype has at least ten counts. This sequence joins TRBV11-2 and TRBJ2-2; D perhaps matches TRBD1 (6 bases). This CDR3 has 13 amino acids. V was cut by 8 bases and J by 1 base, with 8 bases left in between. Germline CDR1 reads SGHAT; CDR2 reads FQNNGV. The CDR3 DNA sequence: TGTGCCAGCTTGGGACAGAACACCGGGGAGCTGTTTTTT. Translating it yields CASLGQNTGELFF.

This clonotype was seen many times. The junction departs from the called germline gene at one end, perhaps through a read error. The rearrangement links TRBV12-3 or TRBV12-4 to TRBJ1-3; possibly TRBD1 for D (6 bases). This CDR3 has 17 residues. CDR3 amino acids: CASCGGLVRRSENTIYF. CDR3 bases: TGTGCCAGCTGTGGGGGGCTAGTACGGCGCTCTGAAAACACCATATATTTT.

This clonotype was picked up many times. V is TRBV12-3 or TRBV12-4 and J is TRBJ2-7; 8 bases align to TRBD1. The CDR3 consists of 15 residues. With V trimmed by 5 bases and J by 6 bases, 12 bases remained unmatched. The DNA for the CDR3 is TGTGCCAGCAGTACGGGGACAGGTGACGCGACCGAGCAGTACTTC. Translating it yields CASSTGTGDATEQYF.

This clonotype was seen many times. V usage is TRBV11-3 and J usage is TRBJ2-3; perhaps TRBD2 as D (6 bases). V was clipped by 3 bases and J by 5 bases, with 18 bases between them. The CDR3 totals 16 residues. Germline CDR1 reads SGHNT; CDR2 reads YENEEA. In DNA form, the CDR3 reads TGTGCCAGCAGCTTTGGGCTCGTTAGCGGATTAGATACGCAGTATTTT. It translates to CASSFGLVSGLDTQYF.

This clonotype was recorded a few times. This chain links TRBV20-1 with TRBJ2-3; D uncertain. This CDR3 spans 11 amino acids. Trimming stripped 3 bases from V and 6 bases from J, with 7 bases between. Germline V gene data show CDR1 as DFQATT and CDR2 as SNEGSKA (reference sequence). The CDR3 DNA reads TGCAGTGCTAGCCCTCTTGATACGCAGTATTTT. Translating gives CSASPLDTQYF.

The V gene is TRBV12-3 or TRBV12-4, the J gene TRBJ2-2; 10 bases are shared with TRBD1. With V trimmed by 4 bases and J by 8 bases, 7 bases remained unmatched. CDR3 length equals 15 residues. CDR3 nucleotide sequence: TGTGCCAGCAGTTGGACCGGACAGGGGGGTGGGGAGCTGTTTTTT. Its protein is CASSWTGQGGGELFF.

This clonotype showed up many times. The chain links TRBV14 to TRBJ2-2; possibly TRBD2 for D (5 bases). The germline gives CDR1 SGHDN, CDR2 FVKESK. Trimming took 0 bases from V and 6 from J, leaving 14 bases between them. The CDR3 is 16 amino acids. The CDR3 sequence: CASSQDPAGGPGELFF. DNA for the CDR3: TGTGCCAGCAGCCAAGATCCAGCCGGAGGTCCCGGGGAGCTGTTTTTT.

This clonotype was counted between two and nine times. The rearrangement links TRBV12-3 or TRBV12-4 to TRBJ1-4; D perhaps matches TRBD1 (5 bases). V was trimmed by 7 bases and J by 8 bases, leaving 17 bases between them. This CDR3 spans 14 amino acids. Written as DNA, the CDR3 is TGTGCCAGCACAATTCTGGGGGTTAGCGAAAAACTGTTTTTT. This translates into CASTILGVSEKLFF.

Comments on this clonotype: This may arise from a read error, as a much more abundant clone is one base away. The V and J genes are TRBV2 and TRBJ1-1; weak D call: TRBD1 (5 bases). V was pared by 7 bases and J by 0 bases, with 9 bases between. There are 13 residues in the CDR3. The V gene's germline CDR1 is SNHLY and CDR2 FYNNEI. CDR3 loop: CASMRQMNTEAFF. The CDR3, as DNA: TGTGCCAGCATGCGACAGATGAACACTGAAGCTTTCTTT.

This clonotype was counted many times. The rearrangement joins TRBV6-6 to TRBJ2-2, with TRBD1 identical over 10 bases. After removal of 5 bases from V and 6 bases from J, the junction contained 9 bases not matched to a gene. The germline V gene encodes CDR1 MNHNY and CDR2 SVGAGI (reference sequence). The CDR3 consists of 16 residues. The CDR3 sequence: CASSPSRDRGAGELFF. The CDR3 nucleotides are TGTGCCAGCAGTCCCTCCCGGGACAGGGGTGCCGGGGAGCTGTTTTTT.

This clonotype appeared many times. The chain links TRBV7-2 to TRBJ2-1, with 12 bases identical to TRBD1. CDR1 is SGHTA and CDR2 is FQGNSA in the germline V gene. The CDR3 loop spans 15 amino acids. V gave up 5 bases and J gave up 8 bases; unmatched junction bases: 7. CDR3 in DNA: TGTGCCAGCAGCCTGGGACAGGGGGCGCAAGATGAGCAGTTCTTC. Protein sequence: CASSLGQGAQDEQFF. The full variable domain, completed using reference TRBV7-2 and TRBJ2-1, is GAGVSQSPSNKVTEKGKDVELRCDPISGHTALYWYRQSLGQGLEFLIYFQGNSAPDKSGLPSDRFSAERTGGSVSTLTIQRTQQEDSAVYLCASSLGQGAQDEQFFGPGTRLTVL.

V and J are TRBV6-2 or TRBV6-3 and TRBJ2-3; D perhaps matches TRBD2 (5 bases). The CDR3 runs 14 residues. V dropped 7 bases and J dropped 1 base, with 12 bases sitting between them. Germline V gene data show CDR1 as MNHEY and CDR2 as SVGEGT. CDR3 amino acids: CASKVLVGTDTQYF. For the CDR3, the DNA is TGTGCCAGCAAAGTACTAGTAGGCACAGATACGCAGTATTTT.

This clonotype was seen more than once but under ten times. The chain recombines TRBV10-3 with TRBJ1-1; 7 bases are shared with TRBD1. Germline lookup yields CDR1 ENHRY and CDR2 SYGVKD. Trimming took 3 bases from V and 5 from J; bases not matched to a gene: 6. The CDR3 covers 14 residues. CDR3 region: CAISDFQGGTEAFF. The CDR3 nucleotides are TGTGCCATCAGTGATTTCCAGGGGGGAACTGAAGCTTTCTTT.

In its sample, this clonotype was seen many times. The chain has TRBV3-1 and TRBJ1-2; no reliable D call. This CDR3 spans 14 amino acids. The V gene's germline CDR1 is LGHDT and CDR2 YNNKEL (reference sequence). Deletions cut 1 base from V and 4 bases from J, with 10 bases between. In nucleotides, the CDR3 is TGTGCCAGCAGCCAAGGGCAATGGGGCTATGGCTACACCTTC. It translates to CASSQGQWGYGYTF.

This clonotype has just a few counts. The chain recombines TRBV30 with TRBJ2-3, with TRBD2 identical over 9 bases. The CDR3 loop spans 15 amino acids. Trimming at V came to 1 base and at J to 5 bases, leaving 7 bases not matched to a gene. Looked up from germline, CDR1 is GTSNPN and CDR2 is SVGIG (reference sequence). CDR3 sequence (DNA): TGTGCCTGGAGTGATGCGGGGGGGTCCCGAGATACGCAGTATTTT. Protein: CAWSDAGGSRDTQYF.

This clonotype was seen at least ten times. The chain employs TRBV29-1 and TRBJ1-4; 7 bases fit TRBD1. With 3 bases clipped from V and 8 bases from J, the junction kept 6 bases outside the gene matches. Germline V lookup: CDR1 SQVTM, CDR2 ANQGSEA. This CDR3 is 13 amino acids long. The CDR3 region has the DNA TGCAGCGTTGAGGGGACAGACTCGGAAAAACTGTTTTTT. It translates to CSVEGTDSEKLFF.

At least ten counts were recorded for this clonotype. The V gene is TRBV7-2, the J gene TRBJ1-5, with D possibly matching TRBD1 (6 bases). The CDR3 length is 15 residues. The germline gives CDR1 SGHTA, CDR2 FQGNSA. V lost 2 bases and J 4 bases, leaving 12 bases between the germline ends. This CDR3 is CASSLSRGQNQPQHF. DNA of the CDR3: TGTGCCAGCAGCTTAAGCAGGGGCCAGAATCAGCCCCAGCATTTT.

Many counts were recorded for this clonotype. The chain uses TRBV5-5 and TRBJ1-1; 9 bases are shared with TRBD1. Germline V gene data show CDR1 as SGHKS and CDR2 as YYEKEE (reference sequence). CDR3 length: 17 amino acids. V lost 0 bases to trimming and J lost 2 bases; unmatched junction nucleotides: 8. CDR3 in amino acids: CASSLGDRVSGNTEAFF. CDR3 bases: TGTGCCAGCAGCTTGGGGGACAGGGTTTCGGGAAACACTGAAGCTTTCTTT.

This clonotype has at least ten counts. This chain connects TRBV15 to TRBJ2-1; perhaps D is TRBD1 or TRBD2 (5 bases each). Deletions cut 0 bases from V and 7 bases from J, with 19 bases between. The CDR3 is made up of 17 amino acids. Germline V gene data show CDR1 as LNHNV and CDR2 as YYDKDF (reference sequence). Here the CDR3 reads CATSRDRARDPRNEQFF. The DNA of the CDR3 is TGTGCCACCAGCAGAGATCGGGCCCGGGACCCACGGAATGAGCAGTTCTTC.

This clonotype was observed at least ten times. DNA of the CDR3: TGCGCCAGCAGCCAAGATTTGGTGGCAGGGGGTGGCTTTTTGTACTTC. It yields the protein CASSQDLVAGGGFLYF. The chain links TRBV4-3 to TRBJ2-5, with TRBD1 matching over 7 bases. This CDR3 has 16 residues. From germline, CDR1 is LGHNA and CDR2 YSLEER. Unmatched junction bases numbered 17, after V lost 0 bases and J lost 13 bases.

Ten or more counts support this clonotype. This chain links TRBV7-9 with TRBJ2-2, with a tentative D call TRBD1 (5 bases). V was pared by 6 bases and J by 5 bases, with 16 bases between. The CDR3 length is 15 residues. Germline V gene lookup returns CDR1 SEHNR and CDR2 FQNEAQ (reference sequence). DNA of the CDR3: TGTGCCAGCAGTCCAGTTCAGGGTGGTACCGGGGAGCTGTTTTTT. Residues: CASSPVQGGTGELFF.

CDR3 nucleotide sequence: TGTGCCAGCACCCCCTCGTCTGGAGGCTACACCTTC. Protein sequence: CASTPSSGGYTF. This sequence joins TRBV3-1 and TRBJ1-2; D uncertain. CDR1 and CDR2 from the germline V gene are LGHDT and YNNKEL (reference sequence). The CDR3 spans 12 residues. V was cut by 7 bases and J by 8 bases, with 14 bases left in between.